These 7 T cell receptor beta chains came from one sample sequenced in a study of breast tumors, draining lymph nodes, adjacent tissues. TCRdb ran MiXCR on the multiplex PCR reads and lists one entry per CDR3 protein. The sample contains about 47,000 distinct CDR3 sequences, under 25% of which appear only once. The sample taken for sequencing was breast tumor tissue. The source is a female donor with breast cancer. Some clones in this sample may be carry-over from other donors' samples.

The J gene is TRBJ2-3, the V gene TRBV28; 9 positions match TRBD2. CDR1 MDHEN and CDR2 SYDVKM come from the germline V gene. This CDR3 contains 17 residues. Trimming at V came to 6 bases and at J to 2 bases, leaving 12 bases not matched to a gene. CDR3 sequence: CASSPPAGGGTTDTQYF. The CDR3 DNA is TGTGCCAGCAGCCCCCCCGCGGGAGGGGGTACCACAGATACGCAGTATTTT.

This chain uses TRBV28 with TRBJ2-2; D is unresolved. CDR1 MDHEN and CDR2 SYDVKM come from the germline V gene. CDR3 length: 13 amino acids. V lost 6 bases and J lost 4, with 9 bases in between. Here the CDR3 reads CASRPRSTGELFF. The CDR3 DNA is TGTGCCAGCAGGCCCCGGAGCACCGGGGAGCTGTTTTTT.

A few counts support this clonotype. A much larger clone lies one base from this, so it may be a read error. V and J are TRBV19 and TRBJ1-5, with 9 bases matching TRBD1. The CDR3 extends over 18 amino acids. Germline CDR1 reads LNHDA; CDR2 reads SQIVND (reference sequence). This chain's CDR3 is CASSTDDRGGYSSQPQHF. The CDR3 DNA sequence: TGTGCCAGTAGTACCGACGACAGGGGGGGGTATAGCAGTCAGCCCCAGCATTTT.

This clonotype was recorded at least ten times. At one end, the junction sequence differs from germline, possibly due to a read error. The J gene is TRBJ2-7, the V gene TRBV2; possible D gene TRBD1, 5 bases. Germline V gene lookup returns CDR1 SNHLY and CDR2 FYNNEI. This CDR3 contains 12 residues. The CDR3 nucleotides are TGTGCCAGCAGTGAAGGGCGAGGCAGGGTCGCGTTC. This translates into CASSEGRGRVAF.

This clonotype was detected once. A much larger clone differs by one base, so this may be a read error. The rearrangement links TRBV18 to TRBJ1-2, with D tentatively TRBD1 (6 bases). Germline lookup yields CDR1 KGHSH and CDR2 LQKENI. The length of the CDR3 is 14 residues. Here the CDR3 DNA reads TGTGCCAGCTCACCCACCGGGGACATGGGTGGCCACACCTTC. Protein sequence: CASSPTGDMGGHTF.

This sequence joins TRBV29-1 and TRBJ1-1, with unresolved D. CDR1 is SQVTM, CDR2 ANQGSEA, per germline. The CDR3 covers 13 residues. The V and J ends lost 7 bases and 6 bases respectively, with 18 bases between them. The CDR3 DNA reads TGCAGCGGACTGAACCTGTATTTGCCTGAAGCTTTCTTT. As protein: CSGLNLYLPEAFF.

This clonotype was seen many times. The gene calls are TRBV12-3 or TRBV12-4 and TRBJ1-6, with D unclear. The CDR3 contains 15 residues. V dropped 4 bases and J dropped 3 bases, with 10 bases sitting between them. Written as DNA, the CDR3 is TGTGCCAGCAGTTGGGGTGGGGACTATAATTCACCCCTCCACTTT. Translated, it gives CASSWGGDYNSPLHF.